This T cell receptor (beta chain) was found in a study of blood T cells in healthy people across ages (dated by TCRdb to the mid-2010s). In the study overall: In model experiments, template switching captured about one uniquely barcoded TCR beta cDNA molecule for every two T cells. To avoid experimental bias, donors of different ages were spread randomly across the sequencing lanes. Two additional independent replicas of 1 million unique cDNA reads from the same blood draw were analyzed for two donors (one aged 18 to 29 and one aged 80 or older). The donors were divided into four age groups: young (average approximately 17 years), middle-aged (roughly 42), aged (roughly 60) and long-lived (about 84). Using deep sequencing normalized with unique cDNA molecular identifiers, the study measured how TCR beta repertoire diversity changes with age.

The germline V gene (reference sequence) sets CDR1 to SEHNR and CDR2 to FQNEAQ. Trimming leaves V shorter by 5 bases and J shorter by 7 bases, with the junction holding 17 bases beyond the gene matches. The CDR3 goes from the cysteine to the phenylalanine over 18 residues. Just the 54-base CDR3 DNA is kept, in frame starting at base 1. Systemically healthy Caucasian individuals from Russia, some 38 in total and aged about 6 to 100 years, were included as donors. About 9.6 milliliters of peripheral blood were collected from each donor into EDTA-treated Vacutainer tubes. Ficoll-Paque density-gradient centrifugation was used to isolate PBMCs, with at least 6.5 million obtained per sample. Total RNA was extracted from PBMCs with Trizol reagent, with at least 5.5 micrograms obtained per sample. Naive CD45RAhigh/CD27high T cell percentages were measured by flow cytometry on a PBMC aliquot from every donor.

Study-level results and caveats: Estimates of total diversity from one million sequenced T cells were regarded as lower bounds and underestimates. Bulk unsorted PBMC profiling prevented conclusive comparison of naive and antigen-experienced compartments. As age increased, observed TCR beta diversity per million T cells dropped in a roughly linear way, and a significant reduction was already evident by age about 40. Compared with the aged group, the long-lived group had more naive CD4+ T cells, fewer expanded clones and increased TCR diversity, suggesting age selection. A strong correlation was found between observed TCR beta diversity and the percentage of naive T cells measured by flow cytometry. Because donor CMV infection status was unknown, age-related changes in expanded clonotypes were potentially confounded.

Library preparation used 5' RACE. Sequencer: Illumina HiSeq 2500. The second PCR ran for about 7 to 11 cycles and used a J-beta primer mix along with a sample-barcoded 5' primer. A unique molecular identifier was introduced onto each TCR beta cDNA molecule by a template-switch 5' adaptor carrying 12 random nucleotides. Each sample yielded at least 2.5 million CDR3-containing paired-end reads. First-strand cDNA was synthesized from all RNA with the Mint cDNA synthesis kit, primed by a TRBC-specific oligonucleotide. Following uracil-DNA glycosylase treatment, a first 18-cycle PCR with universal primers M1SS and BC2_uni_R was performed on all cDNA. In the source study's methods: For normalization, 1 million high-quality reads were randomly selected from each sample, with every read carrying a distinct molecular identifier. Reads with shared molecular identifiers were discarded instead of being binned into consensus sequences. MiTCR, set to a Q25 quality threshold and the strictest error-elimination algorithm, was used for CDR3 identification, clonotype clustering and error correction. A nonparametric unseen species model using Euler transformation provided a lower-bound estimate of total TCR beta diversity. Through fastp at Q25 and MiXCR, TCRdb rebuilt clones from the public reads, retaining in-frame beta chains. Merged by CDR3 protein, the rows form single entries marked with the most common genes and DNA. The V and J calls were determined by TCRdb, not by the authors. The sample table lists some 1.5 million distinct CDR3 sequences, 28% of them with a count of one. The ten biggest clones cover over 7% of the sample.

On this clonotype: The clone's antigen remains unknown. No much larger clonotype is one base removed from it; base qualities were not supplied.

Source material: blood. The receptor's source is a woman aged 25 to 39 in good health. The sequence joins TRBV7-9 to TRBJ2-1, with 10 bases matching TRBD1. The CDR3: CASSSGDRGRPYDNEQFF. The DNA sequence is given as TGTGCCAGCAGCAGCGGAGACAGGGGGCGGCCTTACGATAATGAGCAGTTCTTC.